What follows are 22 T cell receptor beta chains derived from one specimen sequenced in a study of shared clonotypes between healthy human individuals. Only in-frame clones appear in the TCRdb table, and some are missing; sequencing was by immunoSEQ multiplex PCR. This sample yields approximately 2.5 million clones, of which approximately 92% are seen a single time; around 0.14% belongs to the top ten. The source material was naive CD4+ T cells sorted from blood. Subset denoted: CD45RA+ positively selected. These receptor sequences come from a man aged 18 to 35 in good health.

This clone came up a few times. The CDR3 sequence: CASSEGLASTLHF. For the CDR3, the DNA is TGCGCCAGCAGTGAGGGGTTAGCCAGCACCCTCCACTTT. This sequence joins TRBV10-1 and TRBJ1-6; D gene ambiguous. The CDR3 runs 13 residues. Germline V CDR1 and CDR2: WNHNN, SYGVQD (reference sequence). The V end was cut by 2 bases, the J end by 14 bases, with 13 bases between.

In this sample, this clone turned up once. The gene calls are TRBV27 and TRBJ1-2; 7 bases align to TRBD1. The germline CDR1 and CDR2 sequences are MNHEY and SMNVEV (reference sequence). With 3 bases clipped from V and 6 bases from J, the junction kept 10 bases outside the gene matches. The CDR3 is 15 amino acids. This CDR3 reads CASSFSGQVVHGYTF. The CDR3 region has the DNA TGTGCCAGCAGTTTCTCCGGACAGGTAGTTCATGGCTACACCTTC.

The J gene is TRBJ2-6, the V gene TRBV11-3, with 9 bases aligning to TRBD1. The length of the CDR3 is 17 residues. J lost 3 bases, V lost 3 bases, and 6 bases had no gene match. Germline V gene sequence: CDR1 SGHNT, CDR2 YENEEA. CDR3 DNA: TGTGCCAGCAGCTTGACAGGGGGTGCGGGTGGGGCCAACGTCCTGACTTTC. Amino acid sequence: CASSLTGGAGGANVLTF.

The table lists this clone with a count of one. The chain has TRBV18 and TRBJ2-5; 12 bases are shared with TRBD2. The CDR3 loop spans 17 amino acids. Germline values: CDR1 KGHSH, CDR2 LQKENI. V lost 5 bases and J lost 5; bases outside the gene matches: 12. The DNA of the CDR3 is TGTGCCAGCTCATCCCTACCGCGGACTAGCGGGATTGAGACCCAGTACTTC. Amino acid sequence: CASSSLPRTSGIETQYF.

Notes on this clone: This same CDR3 is encoded by further DNA sequences in the sample. As DNA, the CDR3 is TGTGCCATCAGTGGCGGATCCTACGAGCAGTACTTC. Translated, it gives CAISGGSYEQYF. The chain carries TRBV10-3 and TRBJ2-7; D is ambiguous. From germline, CDR1 is ENHRY and CDR2 SYGVKD. The CDR3 contains 12 residues. V shed 4 bases and J shed 1 base, with 5 bases lying between them.

The chain is built from TRBV5-1 and TRBJ2-5, with 9 nucleotides matching TRBD1. This CDR3 is built from 17 residues. The J segment lost 2 bases and the V segment lost 0 bases, leaving 8 bases of the junction unmatched. Germline V gene lookup returns CDR1 SGHRS and CDR2 YFSETQ. CDR3 nucleotides: TGCGCCAGCAGCTTGGCCGGCGGGACAGGGTGGCAAGAGACCCAGTACTTC. Residues: CASSLAGGTGWQETQYF. Full variable domain (outside the CDR3, taken from reference TRBV5-1 and TRBJ2-5): KAGVTQTPRYLIKTRGQQVTLSCSPISGHRSVSWYQQTPGQGLQFLFEYFSETQRNKGNFPGRFSGRQFSNSRSEMNVSTLELGDSALYLCASSLAGGTGWQETQYFGPGTRLLVL.

V usage is TRBV5-4 and J usage is TRBJ2-5; 8 nucleotides agree with TRBD2. The ends lost 4 bases at V and 3 bases at J; junction bases unmatched: 11. Looked up from germline, CDR1 is SGHNT and CDR2 is YYREEE (reference sequence). The CDR3 is 16 amino acids. CDR3 region: CASSEGLEITKETQYF. The CDR3 DNA follows: TGTGCCAGCAGCGAGGGACTAGAAATTACCAAAGAGACCCAGTACTTC.

Of note for this clone: The same CDR3 can be traced to other DNA sequences in this sample. The CDR3 region is CASSAEYEQYF. The CDR3 coding sequence is TGTGCCAGCAGTGCTGAATACGAGCAGTACTTC. This chain uses TRBV2 with TRBJ2-7; D is unresolved. Germline V gene data show CDR1 as SNHLY and CDR2 as FYNNEI. The CDR3 covers 11 residues. Trimming stripped 4 bases from V and 4 bases from J, with 5 bases between.

The rearrangement joins TRBV6-4 to TRBJ2-7; D uncertain. Deletions cut 4 bases from V and 6 bases from J, with 13 bases between. The germline CDR1 and CDR2 sequences are MRHNA and SNTAGT. The CDR3 loop spans 13 amino acids. CDR3 protein: CASSGGYTGEQYF. In DNA, the CDR3 is TGTGCCAGCAGTGGTGGGTATACGGGCGAGCAGTACTTC.

The chain carries TRBV29-1 and TRBJ2-4; TRBD2 aligns across 7 bases. Germline values: CDR1 SQVTM, CDR2 ANQGSEA. The CDR3 consists of 14 residues. Germline trimming cut 3 bases from V and 5 bases from J; bases unmatched to any gene: 7. CDR3 protein: CSVEPTSAENIQYF. The DNA for the CDR3 is TGCAGCGTTGAGCCCACTAGCGCGGAAAACATTCAGTACTTC.

The CDR3 region is CASALARTYEQYF. In nucleotides, the CDR3 is TGTGCCAGCGCGCTGGCGCGGACCTACGAGCAGTACTTC. This sequence joins TRBV6-1 and TRBJ2-7, with D hard to call. The CDR3 is made up of 13 amino acids. Between the trimmed V and J ends, which lost 8 bases and 2 bases, there was a span of 13 bases. CDR1 and CDR2 (germline): MNHNS, SASEGT.

The rearrangement links TRBV5-1 to TRBJ2-1; 8 positions match TRBD1. Germline V gene lookup returns CDR1 SGHRS and CDR2 YFSETQ. The length of the CDR3 is 15 residues. After removal of 3 bases from V and 9 bases from J, the junction contained 11 bases not matched to a gene. CDR3 in DNA: TGCGCCAGCAGCTCCCGGACAGGGTTCTTGGGTGAGCAGTTCTTC. As protein: CASSSRTGFLGEQFF.

The chain combines TRBV27 with TRBJ1-3, with 8 positions matching TRBD1. The V gene's germline CDR1 is MNHEY and CDR2 SMNVEV (reference sequence). J gave up 2 bases and V 4 bases, and 7 bases lay outside the gene matches. The CDR3 consists of 16 residues. The CDR3 DNA sequence: TGTGCCAGCAGTTCCGTATCGGACAGGGCTGGAAACACCATATATTTT. Translation gives CASSSVSDRAGNTIYF.

The chain employs TRBV5-1 and TRBJ2-7, with a weak D call TRBD1 (6 bases). The CDR3 is 15 amino acids. Germline lookup yields CDR1 SGHRS and CDR2 YFSETQ. Trimming cost V 4 bases and J 2 bases, with 16 bases left between them. The CDR3, as DNA: TGCGCCAGCAGCGTACAGGGAGAGATCGCCTACGAGCAGTACTTC. It translates to CASSVQGEIAYEQYF.

In this sample, this clone turned up once. The identical CDR3 is also encoded by other nucleotide sequences in the sample. The chain couples TRBV6-1 to TRBJ2-3, with D unresolved. Germline CDR1 and CDR2: MNHNS and SASEGT. V lost 4 bases to trimming and J lost 5 bases, with 4 bases between them. The CDR3 runs to 11 residues. The CDR3 here is CASSVLDTQYF. The CDR3 coding sequence is TGTGCCAGCAGTGTGTTAGATACGCAGTATTTT.

The rearrangement joins TRBV10-1 to TRBJ1-4; D is undetermined. This CDR3 is 15 amino acids long. Germline V gives CDR1 WNHNN, CDR2 SYGVQD (reference sequence). V was pared by 0 bases and J by 8 bases, with 13 bases between. CDR3 amino acids: CASSESSSMNEKLFF. The CDR3 DNA reads TGCGCCAGCAGTGAGTCGAGTAGCATGAACGAAAAACTGTTTTTT.

The chain couples TRBV7-8 to TRBJ1-3, with TRBD1 identical over 9 bases. The V segment lost 5 bases and the J segment 3 bases; nucleotides outside the gene matches: 2. Germline CDR1 is SGHVS and CDR2 is FQNEAQ. The CDR3 is 14 residues long. CDR3 amino acids: CASSQTGGGNTIYF. The CDR3 DNA sequence: TGTGCCAGCAGCCAGACAGGGGGTGGAAACACCATATATTTT.

The DNA of the CDR3 is TGTGCCAGCAGCCTCCCCCCGGGTGATAAACTGTTTTTT. It codes for CASSLPPGDKLFF. This chain links TRBV9 with TRBJ1-4, with unresolved D. Per germline, CDR1 SGDLS and CDR2 YYNGEE. The ends were cut back, 4 bases at V and 11 bases at J, with 15 bases in the middle. The CDR3 is made up of 13 amino acids.

The chain links TRBV10-1 to TRBJ2-1, with 9 bases fitting TRBD2. The length of the CDR3 is 16 residues. Unmatched junction bases numbered 7, after V lost 0 bases and J lost 7 bases. From germline, CDR1 is WNHNN and CDR2 SYGVQD (reference sequence). The CDR3 loop is CASSESYGGGANEQFF. The DNA for the CDR3 is TGCGCCAGCAGTGAGTCTTACGGCGGGGGGGCTAATGAGCAGTTCTTC.

The CDR3 DNA reads as TGTGCCAGCAGCTCTGGGACTCAATCCTACAATGAGCAGTTCTTC. This codes for CASSSGTQSYNEQFF. The V call is TRBV5-4, the J call TRBJ2-1; a possible D gene is TRBD2 (6 bases). The CDR3 length is 15 residues. The germline V gene encodes CDR1 SGHNT and CDR2 YYREEE (reference sequence). The V and J ends lost 3 bases and 1 base respectively, with 11 bases between them.

The chain carries TRBV7-2 and TRBJ2-2; tentative D call: TRBD1 (6 bases). The CDR3 has 13 amino acids. V was pared by 5 bases and J by 5 bases, with 9 bases between. The germline V gene has CDR1 SGHTA and CDR2 FQGNSA. The CDR3 region is CASSTQGTGELFF. CDR3 coding DNA: TGTGCCAGCAGCACCCAGGGGACCGGGGAGCTGTTTTTT.

The chain couples TRBV6-5 to TRBJ1-6; possibly TRBD1 for D (5 bases). CDR3 length: 13 amino acids. V was cut by 6 bases and J by 7 bases, with 10 bases left in between. Germline assignment: CDR1 MNHEY and CDR2 SVGAGI. The CDR3 DNA reads as TGTGCCAGCAGGGGACCACTGAATTCACCCCTCCACTTT. As protein: CASRGPLNSPLHF.